This T cell receptor (beta chain) emerged from a study of technical replicates of blood from a handful of donors. This clone has just one count. This table comes from immunoSEQ multiplex PCR, and its TCRdb copy is limited to in-frame clones, with some not included. Of around 68,000 clones in the sample, approximately 97% were seen once. Germline assignment: CDR1 LGHNA and CDR2 YSLEER. V was clipped by 4 bases and J by 4 bases; unmatched bases: 11. This CDR3 contains 19 residues. Sequenced material: T cells isolated from PBMCs. This chain connects TRBV4-3 to TRBJ2-2, with 14 bases that match TRBD2. This receptor was identified in a human donor in good health. The CDR3 loop reads CASSPSRGTSGSVTGELFF. The DNA for the CDR3 is TGCGCCAGCAGCCCAAGCCGGGGGACTAGCGGGAGTGTCACCGGGGAGCTGTTTTTT.